This TCR beta chain was obtained from a study of cytomegalovirus exposure and HLA in healthy donors. This table comes from immunoSEQ multiplex PCR, and its TCRdb copy is limited to in-frame clones, with some not included. The table shows about 190,000 clones, with 75% to 90% occurring only once. Trimming removed 3 bases from V and 3 bases from J; junction bases left unmatched: 5. The CDR3 is made up of 15 amino acids. In germline, CDR1 is MGHRA, CDR2 YSYEKL. Sequenced sample: PBMCs. The sequence came from a man between 18 and 29 years old in good health and CMV-seropositive. V gene TRBV4-1 combines with J gene TRBJ2-7; 10 bases match TRBD2. CDR3 amino acids: CASSQGGLARYEQYF. The CDR3 DNA follows: TGCGCCAGCAGCCAGGGGGGACTAGCGCGCTACGAGCAGTACTTC.